This TCR beta chain was identified in a study of blood T cells in healthy people across ages. Germline V gene sequence: CDR1 MNHEY, CDR2 SVGEGT. V lost 2 bases and J lost 4, with 10 bases in between. The CDR3 runs 14 residues. This clonotype came up a few times. Alongside a J-beta primer mix, a sample-barcoded 5' primer served in a second PCR lasting roughly 7 to 12 cycles. TCRdb reanalysed the 5' RACE reads using MiXCR and keeps one entry per CDR3 protein. The table includes some 1.1 million distinct CDR3 sequences, around two fifths detected once. Sequencing was done on a sample of blood. The receptor comes from a young man in good health. The chain has TRBV6-2 or TRBV6-3 and TRBJ2-3; the D gene is possibly TRBD2 (6 bases). In nucleotides, the CDR3 is TGTGCCAGCAGTTACCACCGGAGGGCAGATACGCAGTATTTT. Protein sequence: CASSYHRRADTQYF.